The 24 T cell receptor beta chains presented below share a single source sample, sequenced in a study of blood T cell repertoires in COVID-19 (TCRdb year 2020). The library was made by the immunoSEQ multiplex PCR assay. In its TCRdb copy, this immuneACCESS table keeps in-frame sequences only and misses some clones. Where compared with another copy, unresolved V genes explain less than half of these, and the others have no known cause. This sample has roughly 190,000 clones in its table, and about 90% of those were observed once. Of the sample, about a tenth falls within the top ten clones. The sample consisted of peripheral blood. These receptors all come from a woman aged 55-70 years with COVID-19, enrolled during active disease.

This CDR3 is CASSTTVAKETQYF. The CDR3 coding sequence is TGTGCCAGCAGTACTACGGTAGCTAAGGAGACCCAGTACTTC. V is TRBV7-2 and J is TRBJ2-5, with D hard to call. This CDR3 region has 14 residues. Germline-derived CDR1 and CDR2 are SGHTA and FQGNSA. V lost 6 bases to trimming and J lost 5 bases, with 16 bases between them.

This sequence joins TRBV28 and TRBJ1-3; 9 bases map to TRBD1. CDR3 size: 16 residues. The J segment lost 0 bases and the V segment lost 4 bases, leaving 4 bases of the junction unmatched. Germline loops: CDR1 MDHEN, CDR2 SYDVKM. This chain's CDR3 is CASSSTTGGSGNTIYF. CDR3 nucleotide sequence: TGTGCCAGCAGTTCCACGACAGGGGGCTCTGGAAACACCATATATTTT.

V gene TRBV28 combines with J gene TRBJ2-7; perhaps TRBD1 as D (6 bases). V dropped 8 bases and J dropped 2 bases, with 10 bases sitting between them. This CDR3 contains 12 residues. CDR1 is MDHEN, CDR2 SYDVKM, per germline. CDR3 region: CASWGQPYEQYF. The CDR3 nucleotides read TGTGCCAGCTGGGGGCAGCCCTACGAGCAGTACTTC.

V is TRBV21-1 and J is TRBJ2-3; TRBD2 was called by the table and not checked on the DNA. TRBV21-1 is classified as a pseudogene. The CDR3 has 17 residues. CDR3 sequence: CASGSVESGRSTDTQYF. CDR3 sequence (DNA): TGTGCCAGCGGATCCGTAGAAAGCGGGCGGAGCACAGATACGCAGTATTTT.

The chain recombines TRBV27 with TRBJ1-6, with 8 bases lining up with TRBD1. CDR3 length equals 13 residues. In germline, CDR1 is MNHEY, CDR2 SMNVEV (reference sequence). Germline trimming cut 4 bases from V and 9 bases from J; bases unmatched to any gene: 2. In DNA, the CDR3 is TGTGCCAGCAGTTGGGACAGGCGTTCACCCCTCCACTTT. It translates to CASSWDRRSPLHF.

This chain links TRBV28 with TRBJ2-7, with 7 bases identical to TRBD2. The CDR3 has 14 amino acids. In germline, CDR1 is MDHEN, CDR2 SYDVKM. With 8 bases clipped from V and 5 bases from J, the junction kept 12 bases outside the gene matches. CDR3: CASVPGGNRDEQYF. The DNA of the CDR3 is TGTGCCAGCGTCCCGGGGGGTAATAGAGACGAGCAGTACTTC.

The V and J genes are TRBV11-3 and TRBJ1-6, with a possible D match to TRBD1 (6 bases). Trimming removed 5 bases at V and 15 bases at J, with 14 bases between. CDR1 and CDR2 (germline): SGHNT, YENEEA. CDR3 length: 12 residues. CDR3 protein: CASSPSTGHLHF. The CDR3 bases are TGTGCCAGCAGCCCGTCCACGGGACACCTCCACTTT.

The chain is built from TRBV4-3 and TRBJ1-6; no clear D. Per the germline V gene, CDR1 is LGHNA and CDR2 is YSLEER. The CDR3 length is 15 residues. The V gene lost 1 base and the J gene lost 9 bases, with 13 bases spanning the gap. The CDR3 DNA follows: TGCGCCAGCAGCCAAGCGGGTGGAGCGGGTTCACCCCTCCACTTT. Its protein is CASSQAGGAGSPLHF.

This rearrangement joins TRBV30 to TRBJ2-5; 7 positions match TRBD2. CDR1 GTSNPN and CDR2 SVGIG come from the germline V gene (reference sequence). The CDR3 loop spans 13 amino acids. The V segment lost 4 bases and the J segment 6 bases; nucleotides outside the gene matches: 8. Written as DNA, the CDR3 is TGTGCCTGGATTCGGAAGGGAGGGCAGACCCAGTACTTC. Protein: CAWIRKGGQTQYF.

This chain connects TRBV7-9 to TRBJ1-1; no clear D. The CDR3 runs 13 residues. The V and J ends lost 0 bases and 5 bases respectively, with 7 bases between them. CDR1 and CDR2 from the germline V gene are SEHNR and FQNEAQ (reference sequence). CDR3 protein: CASSLAVGTEAFF. The DNA for the CDR3 is TGTGCCAGCAGCTTAGCGGTCGGGACTGAAGCTTTCTTT.

J is TRBJ1-6 and V is TRBV7-2; D ambiguous. Trimming took 2 bases from V and 7 from J, leaving 18 bases between them. CDR1 is SGHTA and CDR2 is FQGNSA in the germline V gene. The CDR3 is 17 amino acids. CDR3 protein: CASSLSVVGGGNSPLHF. CDR3 coding DNA: TGTGCCAGCAGCTTATCAGTAGTCGGCGGCGGGAATTCACCCCTCCACTTT.

This chain uses TRBV6-1 with TRBJ1-5; D possibly corresponds to TRBD1 (6 bases). Between the trimmed V and J ends, which lost 4 bases and 0 bases, there was a span of 13 bases. Germline CDR1 and CDR2: MNHNS and SASEGT. This CDR3 has 16 amino acids. The CDR3 spells CASSARPGDSNQPQHF. The CDR3 DNA follows: TGTGCCAGCAGTGCGAGGCCAGGGGATAGCAATCAGCCCCAGCATTTT.

The chain is built from TRBV14 and TRBJ1-2; 7 bases are a match to TRBD1. The germline V gene encodes CDR1 SGHDN and CDR2 FVKESK. There are 14 residues in the CDR3. The J segment lost 4 bases and the V segment lost 3 bases, leaving 5 bases of the junction unmatched. CDR3 in amino acids: CASSHTGTAYGYTF. As DNA, the CDR3 is TGTGCCAGCAGCCATACCGGGACAGCCTATGGCTACACCTTC.

The gene calls are TRBV4-3 and TRBJ1-3; 9 bases align to TRBD1. The CDR3 length is 19 residues. Germline V CDR1 and CDR2: LGHNA, YSLEER. The V segment lost 0 bases and the J segment 1 base; nucleotides outside the gene matches: 10. Here the CDR3 reads CASSQDPAGTGPSGNTIYF. The CDR3 bases are TGCGCCAGCAGCCAAGATCCGGCGGGGACAGGGCCATCTGGAAACACCATATATTTT.

V gene TRBV30 combines with J gene TRBJ2-7; D is ambiguous. The germline gives CDR1 GTSNPN, CDR2 SVGIG (reference sequence). V lost 2 bases, J lost 7 bases, and 12 bases lay in between. CDR3 length: 12 residues. Here the CDR3 DNA reads TGTGCCTGGAGTACCCACATTGTGGAGCAGTACTTC. Translating gives CAWSTHIVEQYF.

V is TRBV18 and J is TRBJ2-2, with a tentative D call TRBD1 (6 bases). Germline values: CDR1 KGHSH, CDR2 LQKENI. V shed 6 bases and J shed 6 bases, with 17 bases lying between them. CDR3 length equals 15 residues. CDR3 sequence (DNA): TGTGCCAGCTCCCGTATTGACAGGTTTCCCGGGGAGCTGTTTTTT. It yields the protein CASSRIDRFPGELFF.

The V and J genes are TRBV7-9 and TRBJ2-6; no clear D. The CDR3 contains 15 residues. The ends were cut back, 1 base at V and 0 bases at J, with 4 bases in the middle. Germline-derived CDR1 and CDR2 are SEHNR and FQNEAQ (reference sequence). The CDR3 loop reads CASSLGLSGANVLTF. The CDR3 DNA follows: TGTGCCAGCAGCTTAGGACTCTCTGGGGCCAACGTCCTGACTTTC.

V usage is TRBV2 and J usage is TRBJ2-1; weak D call: TRBD2 (5 bases). The CDR3 contains 13 residues. Per the germline V gene, CDR1 is SNHLY and CDR2 is FYNNEI. Trimming took 7 bases from V and 9 from J, leaving 16 bases between them. The CDR3 DNA sequence: TGTGCCAGCAACCCGGACTCTATTTCTGAGCAGTTCTTC. Protein sequence: CASNPDSISEQFF.

The chain links TRBV5-1 to TRBJ2-1; D is unclear. V lost 0 bases and J 10 bases, leaving 11 bases between the germline ends. Germline V gene sequence: CDR1 SGHRS, CDR2 YFSETQ. The CDR3 runs to 13 residues. In nucleotides, the CDR3 is TGCGCCAGCAGCTTGGGTCCCCTCAGGGAGCAGTTCTTC. Amino acid sequence: CASSLGPLREQFF.

The chain couples TRBV27 to TRBJ2-3; 11 nucleotides align to TRBD2. V gave up 3 bases and J gave up 0 bases; unmatched junction bases: 2. The CDR3 length is 16 residues. Germline values: CDR1 MNHEY, CDR2 SMNVEV (reference sequence). The CDR3 DNA follows: TGTGCCAGCAGTTTGGGACTAGCGGTTAGCACAGATACGCAGTATTTT. Encoded protein: CASSLGLAVSTDTQYF.

The V gene is TRBV7-8, the J gene TRBJ2-1; 14 bases fit TRBD2. The V and J ends lost 3 bases and 8 bases, in that order; junction bases with no gene match: 12. The CDR3 covers 18 residues. Germline CDR1 is SGHVS and CDR2 is FQNEAQ. The CDR3 DNA follows: TGTGCCAGCAGCTTTCCACGGACCGGGACTAGCGGGAGCTATGAGCAGTTCTTC. This encodes CASSFPRTGTSGSYEQFF. Full variable domain (outside the CDR3, taken from reference TRBV7-8 and TRBJ2-1): GAGVSQSPRYKVAKRGQDVALRCDPISGHVSLFWYQQALGQGPEFLTYFQNEAQLDKSGLPSDRFFAERPEGSVSTLKIQRTQQEDSAVYLCASSFPRTGTSGSYEQFFGPGTRLTVL.

The chain has TRBV2 and TRBJ2-7, with a possible D match to TRBD2 (5 bases). CDR3 size: 14 residues. The germline V gene encodes CDR1 SNHLY and CDR2 FYNNEI. V was cut by 5 bases and J by 1 base, with 12 bases left in between. CDR3 region: CASSPRTQSYEQYF. CDR3 sequence (DNA): TGTGCCAGCAGTCCCCGGACTCAATCCTACGAGCAGTACTTC.

This clone has only a few counts. The gene calls are TRBV6-5 and TRBJ1-4, with 9 positions matching TRBD1. Germline lookup yields CDR1 MNHEY and CDR2 SVGAGI. With V trimmed by 0 bases and J by 8 bases, 4 bases remained unmatched. This CDR3 region has 15 residues. CDR3 protein: CASSYSKGQGEKLFF. CDR3 coding DNA: TGTGCCAGCAGTTACTCGAAGGGACAGGGAGAAAAACTGTTTTTT.

This clone was observed a single time. This rearrangement joins TRBV2 to TRBJ1-4, with 9 positions matching TRBD1. V trimming: 6 bases; J trimming: 7 bases; junction bases outside the gene matches: 6. CDR1 SNHLY and CDR2 FYNNEI come from the germline V gene. CDR3 length: 14 amino acids. Here the CDR3 reads CASSPDRGTEKLFF. For the CDR3, the DNA is TGTGCCAGCAGCCCTGACAGGGGGACTGAAAAACTGTTTTTT.